These 5 T cell receptor beta chains originate from one sample sequenced in a study of control samples from healthy donors and cancer patients. Profiling relied on immunoSEQ multiplex PCR, and the TCRdb table lists in-frame clones only, not all of them. The data hold about 180,000 clones, with around 92% observed a single time. The sequenced sample consisted of blood. These TCRs come from a woman aged 40 to 55 in good health.

This chain joins TRBV29-1 and TRBJ1-3; D remains unclear. Per the germline V gene, CDR1 is SQVTM and CDR2 is ANQGSEA. V was clipped by 3 bases and J by 3 bases, with 6 bases between them. This CDR3 comprises 12 residues. This CDR3 is CSVETNGNTIYF. The CDR3 DNA is TGCAGCGTTGAGACAAATGGAAACACCATATATTTT.

V and J are TRBV7-8 and TRBJ2-3, with 11 bases that match TRBD2. This CDR3 region has 18 residues. The germline V gene encodes CDR1 SGHVS and CDR2 FQNEAQ. V shed 5 bases and J 0 bases; nucleotides not matched to a gene: 10. CDR3 in amino acids: CASSQGRIAGGSTDTQYF. As DNA, the CDR3 is TGTGCCAGCAGCCAAGGGAGGATAGCGGGGGGGAGCACAGATACGCAGTATTTT. The entire variable domain, with the rest obtained from reference TRBV7-8 and TRBJ2-3, is as follows: GAGVSQSPRYKVAKRGQDVALRCDPISGHVSLFWYQQALGQGPEFLTYFQNEAQLDKSGLPSDRFFAERPEGSVSTLKIQRTQQEDSAVYLCASSQGRIAGGSTDTQYFGPGTRLTVL.

The V call is TRBV19, the J call TRBJ1-6; D gene uncertain. Germline V lookup: CDR1 LNHDA, CDR2 SQIVND (reference sequence). Trimming left V 2 bases short and J 6 bases short, with 2 bases between. The CDR3 has 12 residues. Written as DNA, the CDR3 is TGTGCCAGTAGTATAAGTAATTCACCCCTCCACTTT. This sequence encodes CASSISNSPLHF.

This clone was observed once. CDR3 residues: CASSQDLEERYGYTF. CDR3 nucleotides: TGTGCCAGCAGCCAAGATTTGGAGGAACGGTATGGCTACACCTTC. J is TRBJ1-2 and V is TRBV3-1 (or the pseudogene TRBV3-2); D remains ambiguous. Deletions cut 0 bases from V and 5 bases from J, with 13 bases between. The length of the CDR3 is 15 residues. Germline loops: CDR1 LGHDT, CDR2 YNNKEL (reference sequence).

The chain uses TRBV2 and TRBJ1-6, with 11 nucleotides matching TRBD1. The CDR3 covers 15 residues. Germline V lookup: CDR1 SNHLY, CDR2 FYNNEI. V was pared by 5 bases and J by 8 bases, with 5 bases of the junction left unmatched. The CDR3 bases are TGTGCCAGCAGTATCAGGACAGGGGGCGATTCACCCCTCCACTTT. It translates to CASSIRTGGDSPLHF.